A single count supports the clone carrying this T cell receptor beta chain. The antigen remains undetermined. The source of the sample is a study of post-analysis software for immune sequencing data. Study as a whole: The cohort encompassed relapsing-remitting, secondary progressive and progressive-relapsing multiple sclerosis disease courses. Regarding the study as a whole: The F measure placed samples prepared in the same batch into strongly shared clusters. The five TRBV segments detected at higher frequency in patients than in controls included TRBV5-6, TRBV5-1 and TRBV20-1. Those with multiple sclerosis, the patient group, showed significantly lower normalized Chao1 diversity than controls.

The CDR3 runs 14 residues. Germline V gene data show CDR1 as SGHRS and CDR2 as YFSETQ. V was shortened by 4 bases and J by 3 bases, with 13 bases between the two germline ends. Carried by the TCR beta cDNA libraries were unique molecular identifiers. A single record per CDR3 protein comes from TCRdb applying MiXCR to the PCR reads. In the table there are 430,000 or so distinct CDR3 sequences, approximately 42% of which are singletons. The sequencing sample was made of blood. This chain links TRBV5-1 with TRBJ1-2; D gene ambiguous. The TCR sequence derives from a girl between 2 and 10 years old with multiple sclerosis. In DNA form, the CDR3 reads TGCGCCAGCAGCCCGGCGGAGGGTTACTATGGCTACACCTTC. Amino acids: CASSPAEGYYGYTF.